Listed here are 26 T cell receptor beta chains from one sample, sequenced in a study of T cell clonality in common variable immunodeficiency. The assay was immunoSEQ multiplex PCR, and TCRdb's table has in-frame clones only and misses some. Captured here are approximately 20,000 clones, none seen once; the top ten comprise approximately 2.5%. The antigens of these receptors remain unknown. General study results and limits: Fewer deletions and N-nucleotide insertions were reportedly seen in common variable immunodeficiency TCR beta sequences.

The source material was peripheral blood mononuclear cells. Every receptor here comes from a human donor with common variable immunodeficiency.

At least ten counts were recorded for this clone. Read data end 3 residues before the CDR3 end; the end is taken from the germline J gene. This sequence joins TRBV18 and TRBJ1-1; D perhaps matches TRBD1 (5 bases). Germline-derived CDR1 and CDR2 are KGHSH and LQKENI. V was trimmed by 6 bases and J by 2 bases, leaving 10 bases between them. The CDR3 extends over 13 amino acids. Partial CDR3 DNA: TGTGCCAGCTCGGCAGACAGAAACACTGAA. Translated, it gives CASSADRNTE. The entire CDR3 sequence reads CASSADRNTEAFF.

This clone was found many times. The read terminates 3 residues before the CDR3 end, so the remaining end is supplied by the germline J gene. The chain has TRBV29-1 and TRBJ2-1; a weak D match, TRBD2 (6 bases). Germline V gene lookup returns CDR1 SQVTM and CDR2 ANQGSEA. V lost 4 bases and J 4 bases, leaving 8 bases between the germline ends. The CDR3 spans 12 residues. The CDR3 is CSVGGVYNEQFF. The covered CDR3 bases are TGCAGCGTTGGGGGGGTATACAATGAG.

This clone was recorded at least ten times. Coverage ceases 3 residues before the CDR3 finishes, and the germline J gene fills in the end. The chain joins TRBV20-1 to TRBJ2-2; D perhaps matches TRBD2 (6 bases). The CDR3 has 16 residues. CDR1 and CDR2 from the germline V gene are DFQATT and SNEGSKA (reference sequence). V was shortened by 5 bases and J by 6 bases, with 22 bases between the two germline ends. CDR3 DNA (partial): TGCAGTGCTGGGGACTGGAGGGGTGAAGGTCCCGGGGAG. Protein product: CSAGDWRGEGPGE. The full CDR3 reads CSAGDWRGEGPGELFF.

This clone was seen many times. The CDR3 end lies 3 residues beyond the end of the read and is filled in from the germline J gene. The J gene is TRBJ2-4, the V gene TRBV20-1, with D unresolved. Per the germline V gene, CDR1 is DFQATT and CDR2 is SNEGSKA (reference sequence). The germline V and J ends were trimmed by 3 bases and 7 bases, with 10 bases remaining between them. The CDR3 covers 12 residues. This chain's CDR3 is CSASLAVNIQYF. Incomplete CDR3 DNA: TGCAGTGCTAGTTTGGCAGTCAACATT.

There are many counts of this clone. The read halts 3 residues ahead of the CDR3 end, with the missing end drawn from the germline J gene. The chain links TRBV5-6 to TRBJ2-1; 10 nucleotides line up with TRBD2. The CDR3 extends over 15 amino acids. The J segment lost 4 bases and the V segment lost 5 bases, leaving 6 bases of the junction unmatched. Germline lookup yields CDR1 SGHDT and CDR2 YYEEEE. CDR3 sequence: CASRPGTSAYNEQFF. CDR3 bases read: TGTGCCAGCAGGCCCGGGACTAGCGCTTACAATGAG.

The sample holds a few counts of this clone. The read falls 3 residues short of the CDR3 end, and the missing part is taken from the germline J gene. J is TRBJ2-3 and V is TRBV19; 10 nucleotides match TRBD2. There are 16 residues in the CDR3. Germline V gene data show CDR1 as LNHDA and CDR2 as SQIVND (reference sequence). Trimming removed 4 bases from V and 5 bases from J; junction bases left unmatched: 9. The part of the CDR3 DNA that was read is TGTGCCAGTAGTAGCGGCCTAGCGGGAGCAAAAGATACG. It is translated as CASSSGLAGAKDT. In full, the CDR3 reads CASSSGLAGAKDTQYF.

This clone was found many times. The read terminates 3 residues before the CDR3 end, so the remaining end is supplied by the germline J gene. The V gene is TRBV15, the J gene TRBJ2-7, with 7 bases matching TRBD1. The CDR3 is 14 amino acids. V lost 3 bases and J lost 4; bases outside the gene matches: 6. Germline-derived CDR1 and CDR2 are LNHNV and YYDKDF (reference sequence). This CDR3 reads CATSSDRVRYEQYF. The CDR3 bases that were read are TGTGCCACCAGCAGCGACAGGGTTCGGTACGAG.

This clone was counted many times. The sequenced CDR3 bases are TGTGCCAGCAGCACCCGGCCAGCGGGAGCGAGTGAG. This sequence encodes CASSTRPAGASE. The full CDR3 is CASSTRPAGASEQFF. The rearrangement links TRBV6-2 or TRBV6-3 to TRBJ2-1, with 8 bases fitting TRBD2. The CDR3 goes on 3 residues after the read ends, and that part is filled in from the germline J gene. Germline CDR1 is MNHEY and CDR2 is SVGEGT. The CDR3 runs to 15 residues. Germline trimming cut 6 bases from V and 9 bases from J; bases unmatched to any gene: 13.

Turning to this clone: The read comes to an end 3 residues before the CDR3 does, leaving the germline J gene to fill in the end. The chain links TRBV2 to TRBJ1-5; TRBD1 agrees at 9 bases. The V gene end was trimmed by 6 bases and the J gene end by 0 bases; junction bases not matched to a gene: 9. The CDR3 is 17 residues long. Germline CDR1 reads SNHLY; CDR2 reads FYNNEI. The CDR3 spells CASRPDRGTYSNQPQHF. CDR3 bases read: TGTGCCAGCAGGCCCGACAGGGGGACCTATAGCAATCAGCCC.

This clone was picked up many times. The read comes to an end 3 residues before the CDR3 does, leaving the germline J gene to fill in the end. The chain uses TRBV27 and TRBJ2-3; unclear D gene. This CDR3 is built from 13 residues. Germline loops: CDR1 MNHEY, CDR2 SMNVEV (reference sequence). V dropped 6 bases and J dropped 8 bases, with 15 bases sitting between them. The chain's CDR3 is CASSSLKSGTQYF. The sequenced part of the CDR3 DNA is TGTGCCAGCAGCTCCCTGAAGTCGGGTACG.

This clone was counted ten times or more. The CDR3 extends 3 residues past the end of the read, so its final part is completed from the germline J gene. The chain uses TRBV5-1 and TRBJ2-5; D gene uncertain. CDR3 length equals 14 residues. Looked up from germline, CDR1 is SGHRS and CDR2 is YFSETQ. With 2 bases removed from V and 1 base from J, the gap between germline ends came to 9 bases. The sequenced part of the CDR3 DNA is TGCGCCAGCAGCTTTGAAGGGTTCCAAGAGACC. This gives the protein CASSFEGFQET. The entire CDR3 reads CASSFEGFQETQYF.

There are many counts of this clone. The CDR3 is cut off 3 residues early in the read; its end comes from the germline J gene. The chain has TRBV15 and TRBJ2-2; 7 bases agree with TRBD2. CDR1 and CDR2 from the germline V gene are LNHNV and YYDKDF (reference sequence). The CDR3 is 15 amino acids. The V and J ends lost 1 base and 2 bases, in that order; junction bases with no gene match: 1. Partial CDR3 DNA: TGTGCCACCAGCAGAGGGGACTACAACACCGGGGAG. This codes for CATSRGDYNTGE. The full CDR3 is CATSRGDYNTGELFF.

This clone was seen many times. The read stops 3 residues short of the end of the CDR3; the missing end is completed from the germline J gene. The gene calls are TRBV7-2 and TRBJ1-2, with 8 bases lining up with TRBD1. J was trimmed by 7 bases and V by 10 bases; bases with no gene match: 8. Looked up from germline, CDR1 is SGHTA and CDR2 is FQGNSA. This CDR3 spans 12 amino acids. CDR3 in amino acids: CANTGQVGGYTF. Partial CDR3 DNA: TGTGCCAACACGGGACAGGTTGGTGGC. The entire variable domain, with the rest obtained from reference TRBV7-2 and TRBJ1-2, is as follows: GAGVSQSPSNKVTEKGKDVELRCDPISGHTALYWYRQSLGQGLEFLIYFQGNSAPDKSGLPSDRFSAERTGGSVSTLTIQRTQQEDSAVYLCANTGQVGGYTFGSGTRLTVV.

This clone was counted at least ten times. The read is 3 residues too short to cover the CDR3 end, so that end is filled in from the germline J gene. This sequence joins TRBV28 and TRBJ2-2; 7 bases match TRBD2. The junction had 11 bases not matched to a gene; V was cut back by 7 bases and J by 0 bases. The CDR3 runs 17 residues. Germline V gene data show CDR1 as MDHEN and CDR2 as SYDVKM. The CDR3: CASIPLAAMSNTGELFF. CDR3 DNA, as far as it was read: TGTGCCAGCATTCCGCTAGCGGCAATGTCGAACACCGGGGAG.

This clone was seen many times. The read ends 3 residues shy of where the CDR3 ends; the end is completed using the germline J gene. The V and J genes are TRBV29-1 and TRBJ1-2, with 8 bases aligning to TRBD1. In germline, CDR1 is SQVTM, CDR2 ANQGSEA. The V segment lost 0 bases and the J segment 6 bases; nucleotides outside the gene matches: 9. CDR3 length: 15 residues. The CDR3 spells CSVEDRGRGLDGYTF. Partial CDR3 DNA: TGCAGCGTTGAAGATAGGGGCAGGGGGCTGGATGGC. The full variable domain, its missing parts supplied by reference TRBV29-1 and TRBJ1-2, is SAVISQKPSRDICQRGTSLTIQCQVDSQVTMMFWYRQQPGQSLTLIATANQGSEATYESGFVIDKFPISRPNLTFSTLTVSNMSPEDSSIYLCSVEDRGRGLDGYTFGSGTRLTVV.

This clone has at least ten counts. The observed sequence ends 3 residues before the CDR3 terminus, with the missing tail filled in from the germline J gene. The rearrangement links TRBV6-1 to TRBJ2-6; tentatively, D is TRBD1 (6 bases). CDR3 length equals 17 residues. Deletions cut 2 bases from V and 0 bases from J, with 11 bases between. Germline CDR1 and CDR2: MNHNS and SASEGT. The sequenced part of the CDR3 DNA is TGTGCCAGCAGTGAAAGGGACATATACTCTGGGGCCAACGTC. It codes for CASSERDIYSGANV. The CDR3 reads in full as CASSERDIYSGANVLTF.

This clone was seen ten or more times. From the germline J gene comes the end of the CDR3, since the read stops 3 residues before it. This chain uses TRBV7-8 with TRBJ2-4; the match to TRBD2 covers 9 bases. This CDR3 spans 14 amino acids. Trimming took 3 bases from V and 8 from J; bases not matched to a gene: 5. In germline, CDR1 is SGHVS, CDR2 FQNEAQ. The covered CDR3 bases are TGTGCCAGCAGCTTCGGGCCTAGCGGGGACATT. It yields the protein CASSFGPSGDI. The whole CDR3 is CASSFGPSGDIQYF.

Of note for this clone: The CDR3 end is not reached by the read, which stops 3 residues before it; the germline J gene fills it in. The gene calls are TRBV2 and TRBJ2-6; possibly TRBD1 for D (6 bases). From germline, CDR1 is SNHLY and CDR2 FYNNEI. This CDR3 comprises 15 residues. V was shortened by 7 bases and J by 0 bases, with 10 bases between the two germline ends. CDR3 protein: CASKGVLSGANVLTF. CDR3 DNA, as far as it was read: TGTGCCAGCAAGGGGGTCCTCTCTGGGGCCAACGTC. Together with reference TRBV2 and TRBJ2-6, the CDR3 gives the full variable domain: EPEVTQTPSHQVTQMGQEVILRCVPISNHLYFYWYRQILGQKVEFLVSFYNNEISEKSEIFDDQFSVERPDGSNFTLKIRSTKLEDSAMYFCASKGVLSGANVLTFGAGSRLTVL.

This clone was counted ten times or more. The read stops 3 residues short of the end of the CDR3; the missing end is completed from the germline J gene. The chain links TRBV11-2 to TRBJ2-2; D is ambiguous. The CDR3 spans 14 residues. Deletions cut 0 bases from V and 1 base from J, with 3 bases between. The germline gives CDR1 SGHAT, CDR2 FQNNGV. The CDR3: CASSLDGNTGELFF. The CDR3 DNA, read in part, is TGTGCCAGCAGCTTAGACGGGAACACCGGGGAG. The variable domain in full, with the rest retrieved from reference TRBV11-2 and TRBJ2-2, is EAGVAQSPRYKIIEKRQSVAFWCNPISGHATLYWYQQILGQGPKLLIQFQNNGVVDDSQLPKDRFSAERLKGVDSTLKIQPAKLEDSAVYLCASSLDGNTGELFFGEGSRLTVL.

This clone came up many times. Read data end 3 residues before the CDR3 end; the end is taken from the germline J gene. The chain employs TRBV4-1 and TRBJ2-7; perhaps TRBD1 as D (6 bases). Trimming stripped 4 bases from V and 6 bases from J, with 13 bases between. CDR1 is MGHRA, CDR2 YSYEKL, per germline. The CDR3 runs to 13 residues. The sequenced part of the CDR3 DNA is TGCGCCAGCAGCCCTCCGGGACACACCGAG. This sequence encodes CASSPPGHTE. The entire CDR3 protein is CASSPPGHTEQYF.

This clone occurred a few times. The read ends 3 residues shy of where the CDR3 ends; the end is completed using the germline J gene. The V and J genes are TRBV20-1 and TRBJ2-5; TRBD2 matches 14 bases. The CDR3 runs 16 residues. Trimming took 0 bases from V and 4 from J; bases not matched to a gene: 4. CDR1 is DFQATT and CDR2 is SNEGSKA in the germline V gene (reference sequence). The DNA read from the CDR3 is TGCAGTGCTAGAGATCTGACTAGCGGGAGGGCAGAGACC. Residues: CSARDLTSGRAET. The entire CDR3 sequence reads CSARDLTSGRAETQYF.

Notes on this clone: The read ends 3 residues shy of where the CDR3 ends; the end is completed using the germline J gene. The chain is built from TRBV10-2 and TRBJ2-1; D might be TRBD2 (5 bases). The CDR3 is made up of 16 amino acids. The germline V gene has CDR1 WSHSY and CDR2 SAAADI. Trimming cost V 2 bases and J 0 bases, with 11 bases left between them. The sequenced part of the CDR3 DNA is TGCGCCAGCAGTGAGGGTAGCGCAAGCTCCTACAATGAG. It encodes CASSEGSASSYNE. In full, the CDR3 is CASSEGSASSYNEQFF.

This clone was seen ten or more times. The observed sequence ends 3 residues before the CDR3 terminus, with the missing tail filled in from the germline J gene. The chain carries TRBV6-4 and TRBJ2-1, with 12 bases aligning to TRBD2. The CDR3 extends over 15 amino acids. Unmatched junction bases numbered 1, after V lost 0 bases and J lost 7 bases. CDR1 is MRHNA and CDR2 is SNTAGT in the germline V gene. The sequenced CDR3 bases are TGTGCCAGCAGTGACTCCGGGACTAGCGGGAATGAG. This sequence encodes CASSDSGTSGNE. The whole CDR3 protein reads CASSDSGTSGNEQFF.

This clone was observed many times. The CDR3 end falls 3 residues outside the read, so it is completed with the germline J gene. V gene TRBV7-9 combines with J gene TRBJ2-7, with D possibly matching TRBD1 (5 bases). The CDR3 runs 12 residues. Per germline, CDR1 SEHNR and CDR2 FQNEAQ (reference sequence). Between the trimmed V and J ends, which lost 4 bases and 4 bases, there was a span of 8 bases. Incomplete CDR3 DNA: TGTGCCAGCAGCTCACAGGTATACGAG. This codes for CASSSQVYE. The full CDR3 reads CASSSQVYEQYF.

With regard to this clone: The CDR3 goes on 3 residues after the read ends, and that part is filled in from the germline J gene. The rearrangement links TRBV19 to TRBJ2-3, with a weak D call TRBD1 (7 bases). CDR1 is LNHDA and CDR2 is SQIVND in the germline V gene (reference sequence). The germline V and J ends were trimmed by 8 bases and 1 base, with 13 bases remaining between them. This CDR3 region has 14 residues. The CDR3 here is CASSEGAGTDTQYF. The DNA read from the CDR3 is TGTGCCAGTTCGGAGGGGGCTGGCACAGATACG. Full variable domain (missing parts from reference TRBV19 and TRBJ2-3): DGGITQSPKYLFRKEGQNVTLSCEQNLNHDAMYWYRQDPGQGLRLIYYSQIVNDFQKGDIAEGYSVSREKKESFPLTVTSAQKNPTAFYLCASSEGAGTDTQYFGPGTRLTVL.

This clone occurred many times. The read terminates 3 residues before the CDR3 end, so the remaining end is supplied by the germline J gene. This chain connects TRBV7-2 to TRBJ2-1; 11 nucleotides match TRBD2. Germline V lookup: CDR1 SGHTA, CDR2 FQGNSA. This CDR3 spans 15 amino acids. V lost 4 bases, J lost 7 bases, and 6 bases stayed unmatched. The CDR3 loop reads CASSYLAGGENEQFF. CDR3 bases read: TGTGCCAGCAGCTATCTAGCGGGAGGTGAAAATGAG.